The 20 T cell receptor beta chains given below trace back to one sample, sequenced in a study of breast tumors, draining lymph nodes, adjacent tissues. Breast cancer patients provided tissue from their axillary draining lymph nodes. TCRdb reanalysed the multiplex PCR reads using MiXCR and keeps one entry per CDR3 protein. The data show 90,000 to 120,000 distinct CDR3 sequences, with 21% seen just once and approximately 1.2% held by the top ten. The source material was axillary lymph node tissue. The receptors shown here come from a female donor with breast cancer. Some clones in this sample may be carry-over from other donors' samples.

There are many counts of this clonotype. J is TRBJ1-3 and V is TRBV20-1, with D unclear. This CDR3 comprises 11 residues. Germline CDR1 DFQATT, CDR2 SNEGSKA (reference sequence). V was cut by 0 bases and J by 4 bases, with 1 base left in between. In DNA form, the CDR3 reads TGCAGTGCTAGAGAGGGAAACACCATATATTTT. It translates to CSAREGNTIYF.

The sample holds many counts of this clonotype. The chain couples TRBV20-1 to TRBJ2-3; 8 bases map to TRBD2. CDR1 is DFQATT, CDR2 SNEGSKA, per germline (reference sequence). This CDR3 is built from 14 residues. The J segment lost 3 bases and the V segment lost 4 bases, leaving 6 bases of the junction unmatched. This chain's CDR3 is CSATRLARTDTQYF. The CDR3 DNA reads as TGCAGTGCTACCCGACTAGCGCGGACAGATACGCAGTATTTT.

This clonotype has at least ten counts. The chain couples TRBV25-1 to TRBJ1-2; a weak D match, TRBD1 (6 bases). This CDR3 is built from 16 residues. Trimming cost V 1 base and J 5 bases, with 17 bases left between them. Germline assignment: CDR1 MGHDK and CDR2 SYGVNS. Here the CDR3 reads CASSEFTQGQRYGYTF. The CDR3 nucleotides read TGTGCCAGCAGTGAATTTACCCAGGGGCAGAGGTATGGCTACACCTTC.

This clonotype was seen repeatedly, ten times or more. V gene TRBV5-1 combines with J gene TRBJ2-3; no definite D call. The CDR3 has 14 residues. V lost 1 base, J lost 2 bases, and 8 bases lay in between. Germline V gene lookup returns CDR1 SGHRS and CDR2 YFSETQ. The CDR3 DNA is TGCGCCAGCAGCTTGTTCGGGCACACAGATACGCAGTATTTT. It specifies CASSLFGHTDTQYF. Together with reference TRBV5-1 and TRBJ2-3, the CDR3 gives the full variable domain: KAGVTQTPRYLIKTRGQQVTLSCSPISGHRSVSWYQQTPGQGLQFLFEYFSETQRNKGNFPGRFSGRQFSNSRSEMNVSTLELGDSALYLCASSLFGHTDTQYFGPGTRLTVL.

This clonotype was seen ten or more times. CDR3 bases: TGTGCCAGCAGCATACGACTAGCGGGACGGGGAGAGACCCAGTACTTC. Translated, it gives CASSIRLAGRGETQYF. The rearrangement joins TRBV13 to TRBJ2-5; 11 nucleotides align to TRBD2. The CDR3 runs 16 residues. Germline loops: CDR1 PRHDT, CDR2 FYEKMQ (reference sequence). J lost 4 bases, V lost 5 bases, and 9 bases had no gene match. Filled out from reference TRBV13 and TRBJ2-5, the complete variable domain reads AAGVIQSPRHLIKEKRETATLKCYPIPRHDTVYWYQQGPGQDPQFLISFYEKMQSDKGSIPDRFSAQQFSDYHSELNMSSLELGDSALYFCASSIRLAGRGETQYFGPGTRLLVL.

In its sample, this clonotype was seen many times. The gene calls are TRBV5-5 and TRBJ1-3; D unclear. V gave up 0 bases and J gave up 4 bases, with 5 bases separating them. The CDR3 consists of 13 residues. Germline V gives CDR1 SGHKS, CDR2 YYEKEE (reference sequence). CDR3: CASSLDQGNTIYF. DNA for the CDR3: TGTGCCAGCAGCTTGGACCAGGGAAACACCATATATTTT. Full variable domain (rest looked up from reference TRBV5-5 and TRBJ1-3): DAGVTQSPTHLIKTRGQQVTLRCSPISGHKSVSWYQQVLGQGPQFIFQYYEKEERGRGNFPDRFSARQFPNYSSELNVNALLLGDSALYLCASSLDQGNTIYFGEGSWLTVV.

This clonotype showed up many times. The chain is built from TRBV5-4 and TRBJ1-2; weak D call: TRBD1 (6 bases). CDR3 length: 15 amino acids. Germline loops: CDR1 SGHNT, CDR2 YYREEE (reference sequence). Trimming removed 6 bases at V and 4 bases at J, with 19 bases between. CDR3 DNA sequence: TGTGCCAGCAACCAAAAGGGGGGCGCTACCTATGGCTACACCTTC. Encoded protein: CASNQKGGATYGYTF.

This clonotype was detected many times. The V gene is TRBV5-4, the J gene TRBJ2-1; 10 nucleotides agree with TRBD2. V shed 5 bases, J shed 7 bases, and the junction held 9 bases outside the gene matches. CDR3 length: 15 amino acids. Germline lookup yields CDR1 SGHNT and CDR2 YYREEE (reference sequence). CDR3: CASRSSGRALNEQFF. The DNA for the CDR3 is TGTGCCAGCAGGTCGAGCGGGAGGGCCTTGAATGAGCAGTTCTTC.

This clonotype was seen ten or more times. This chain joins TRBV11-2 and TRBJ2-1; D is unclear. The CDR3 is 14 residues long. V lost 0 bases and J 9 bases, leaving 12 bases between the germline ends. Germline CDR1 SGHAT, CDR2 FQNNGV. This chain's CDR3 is CASSLDQPPGEQFF. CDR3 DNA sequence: TGTGCCAGCAGCTTAGATCAGCCCCCAGGTGAGCAGTTCTTC.

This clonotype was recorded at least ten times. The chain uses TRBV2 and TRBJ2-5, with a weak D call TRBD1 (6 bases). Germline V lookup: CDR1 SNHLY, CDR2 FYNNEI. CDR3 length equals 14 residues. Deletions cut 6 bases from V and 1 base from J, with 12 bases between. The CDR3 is CASSSDRSQETQYF. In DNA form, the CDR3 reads TGTGCCAGCAGCTCAGACAGGAGCCAAGAGACCCAGTACTTC.

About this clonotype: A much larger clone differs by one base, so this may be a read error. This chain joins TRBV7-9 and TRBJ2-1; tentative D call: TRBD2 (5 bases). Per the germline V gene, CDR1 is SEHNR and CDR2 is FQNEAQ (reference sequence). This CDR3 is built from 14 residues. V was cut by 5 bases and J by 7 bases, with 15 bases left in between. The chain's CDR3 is CASSPPGMANEQFF. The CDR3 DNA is TGTGCCAGCAGCCCCCCGGGGATGGCAAATGAGCAGTTCTTC.

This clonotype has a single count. The CDR3 bases are TGCAGTGCTAGAGATGGAGCCTACTACGAGCAGTACTTC. This translates into CSARDGAYYEQYF. The chain combines TRBV20-1 with TRBJ2-7; D uncertain. The CDR3 sequence is 13 residues long. The V end lost 0 bases, the J end lost 3 bases, and 9 bases lay between the germline ends. The germline gives CDR1 DFQATT, CDR2 SNEGSKA (reference sequence).

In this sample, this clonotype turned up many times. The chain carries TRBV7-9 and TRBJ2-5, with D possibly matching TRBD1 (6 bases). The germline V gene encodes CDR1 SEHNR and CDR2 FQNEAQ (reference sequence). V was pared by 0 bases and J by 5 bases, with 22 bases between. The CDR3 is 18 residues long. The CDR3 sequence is CASSLAPRGPTPGETQYF. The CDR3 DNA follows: TGTGCCAGCAGCTTAGCCCCCAGGGGACCGACGCCGGGGGAGACCCAGTACTTC.

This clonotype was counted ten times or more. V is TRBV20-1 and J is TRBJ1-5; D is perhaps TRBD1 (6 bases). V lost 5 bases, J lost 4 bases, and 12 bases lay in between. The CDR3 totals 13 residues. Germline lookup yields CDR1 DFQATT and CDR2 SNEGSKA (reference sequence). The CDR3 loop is CSAYREGNQPQHF. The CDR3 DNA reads TGCAGTGCTTACAGGGAGGGAAATCAGCCCCAGCATTTT.

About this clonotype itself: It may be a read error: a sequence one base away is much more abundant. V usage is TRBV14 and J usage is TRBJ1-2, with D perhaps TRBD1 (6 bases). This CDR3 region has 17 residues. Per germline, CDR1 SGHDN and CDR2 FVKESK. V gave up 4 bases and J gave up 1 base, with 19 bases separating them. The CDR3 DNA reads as TGTGCCAGCAGCCCACGGGGGGCGAGGAGGGATAACTATGGCTACACCTTC. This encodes CASSPRGARRDNYGYTF.

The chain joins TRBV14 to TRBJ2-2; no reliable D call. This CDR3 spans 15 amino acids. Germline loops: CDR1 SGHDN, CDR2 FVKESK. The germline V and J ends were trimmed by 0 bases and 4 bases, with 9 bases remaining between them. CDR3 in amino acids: CASSQDSLFTGELFF. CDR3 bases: TGTGCCAGCAGCCAAGACAGTCTTTTCACCGGGGAGCTGTTTTTT.

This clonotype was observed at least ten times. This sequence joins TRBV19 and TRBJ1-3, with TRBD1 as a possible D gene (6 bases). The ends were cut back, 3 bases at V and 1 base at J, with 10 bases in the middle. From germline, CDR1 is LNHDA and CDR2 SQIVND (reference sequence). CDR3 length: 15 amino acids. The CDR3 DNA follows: TGTGCCAGTAGTATCGGAACAGGGTCTGGAAACACCATATATTTT. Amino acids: CASSIGTGSGNTIYF.

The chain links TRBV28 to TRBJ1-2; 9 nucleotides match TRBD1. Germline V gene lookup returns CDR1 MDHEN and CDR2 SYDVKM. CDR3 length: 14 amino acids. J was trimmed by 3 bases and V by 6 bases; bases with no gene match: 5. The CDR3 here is CASRQGAPDYGYTF. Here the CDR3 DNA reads TGTGCCAGCAGACAGGGGGCGCCTGACTATGGCTACACCTTC.

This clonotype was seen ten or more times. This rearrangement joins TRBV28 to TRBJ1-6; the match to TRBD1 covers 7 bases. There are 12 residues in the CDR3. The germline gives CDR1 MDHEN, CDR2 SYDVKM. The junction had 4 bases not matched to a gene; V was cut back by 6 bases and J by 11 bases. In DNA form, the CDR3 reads TGTGCCAGCAGAACCGGGACAGCACCCCTCCACTTT. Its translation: CASRTGTAPLHF.

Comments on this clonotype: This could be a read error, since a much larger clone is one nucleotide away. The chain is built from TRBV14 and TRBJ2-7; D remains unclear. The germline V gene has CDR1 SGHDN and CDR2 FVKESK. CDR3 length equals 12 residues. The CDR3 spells CACSQDLRVQYF. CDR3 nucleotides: TGTGCCTGCAGCCAAGATCTCAGAGTGCAGTACTTC.